This TCR beta chain was profiled in a study of tumor-infiltrating lymphocytes in primary liver carcinoma. On the study more broadly: Patients' primary liver carcinoma was surgically resected. Tumors measured about 4 to 11 cm and were stage T1-T3 N0M0. Study-wide results and caveats: When set against blood, tumors had a significantly higher top-250-clone fraction (p = 0.039). Less overlap was seen in tumor-adjacent and tumor-blood pairs than in tumor region pairs.

Both blood RNA, taken from unsorted whole blood, and germline DNA were extracted. This clonotype was recorded once. The target antigen is unknown. One end of the junction varies from germline; a read error may be responsible. A primer matching the constant region was used to make TCR beta cDNA from approximately 0.45 ug of total RNA. Libraries of TCR beta came from three nested multiplex PCR rounds with slightly modified ARM-PCR. Primers for the first two PCR rounds were TRBV1-TRBV30 forward primers and a C-beta reverse primer (around 10 cycles per round). TCRdb redid the calling of the multiplex PCR reads with MiXCR, one entry per CDR3 protein. This table holds around 330,000 distinct CDR3 sequences, roughly three fifths found once. Germline CDR1 SGHAT, CDR2 FQNNGV. The CDR3 is 16 amino acids.

The J gene is TRBJ2-7, the V gene TRBV11-2, with 10 bases matching TRBD1. The sequencing sample was made of peripheral blood. The sequence was collected from a woman in her twenties or thirties with primary liver carcinoma and hepatitis B virus infection. CDR3 residues: CSSSLGTGARGYEQYF. The CDR3 bases are TGTTCCAGCAGCCTAGGGACAGGGGCAAGAGGGTACGAGCAGTACTTC.